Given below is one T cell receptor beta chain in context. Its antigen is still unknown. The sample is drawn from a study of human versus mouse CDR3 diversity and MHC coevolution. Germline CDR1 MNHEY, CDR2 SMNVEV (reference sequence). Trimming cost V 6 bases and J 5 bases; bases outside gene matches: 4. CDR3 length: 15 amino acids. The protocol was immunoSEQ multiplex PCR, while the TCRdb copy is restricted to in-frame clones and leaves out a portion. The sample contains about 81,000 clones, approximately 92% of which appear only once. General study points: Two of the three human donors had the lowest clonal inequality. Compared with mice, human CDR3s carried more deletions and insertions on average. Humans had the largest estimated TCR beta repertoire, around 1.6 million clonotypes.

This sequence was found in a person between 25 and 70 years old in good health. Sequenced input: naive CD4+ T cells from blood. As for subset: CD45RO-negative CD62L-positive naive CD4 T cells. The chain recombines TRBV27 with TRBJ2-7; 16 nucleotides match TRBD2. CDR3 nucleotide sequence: TGTGCCAGCAGGGGACTAGCGGGGGGGGAAAACGAGCAGTACTTC. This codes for CASRGLAGGENEQYF.